This paragraph reports one T cell receptor (beta chain). Antigen: not known. These data belong to a study of glioma-infiltrating T cells. The CDR3 loop spans 12 amino acids. Germline V CDR1 and CDR2: SQVTM, ANQGSEA. Trimming shortened V by 4 bases and J by 1 base, and 6 bases separated the two germline ends. TCR alpha and beta CDR3 regions were amplified from RNA using iRepertoire nested multiplex PCR. For one-step reverse transcription and amplification, 100-400 ng of tissue mRNA or PBMC total RNA was used. TCRdb itself ran the multiplex PCR reads through MiXCR, one entry per CDR3 protein. Seen here are fewer than 250,000 distinct CDR3 sequences, around 32% observed once, and the top ten hold 20% to 25%. The study's findings and limits: Very few CDR3 sequences were shared between tissue and blood. Gliomas, especially low-grade, showed above-expected tissue-blood divergence; non-neoplastic patients showed below.

The rearrangement links TRBV29-1 to TRBJ2-3; the D is unclear. This receptor was taken from a human donor with low-grade glioma or glioblastoma, undergoing nonglioma brain surgery, or in good health (not recorded which). Source material: glioma tissue, nonneoplastic brain tissue, or PBMCs (not recorded which). Written as DNA, the CDR3 is TGCAGCGTTGTACCAGGCACAGATACGCAGTATTTT. Its protein is CSVVPGTDTQYF.